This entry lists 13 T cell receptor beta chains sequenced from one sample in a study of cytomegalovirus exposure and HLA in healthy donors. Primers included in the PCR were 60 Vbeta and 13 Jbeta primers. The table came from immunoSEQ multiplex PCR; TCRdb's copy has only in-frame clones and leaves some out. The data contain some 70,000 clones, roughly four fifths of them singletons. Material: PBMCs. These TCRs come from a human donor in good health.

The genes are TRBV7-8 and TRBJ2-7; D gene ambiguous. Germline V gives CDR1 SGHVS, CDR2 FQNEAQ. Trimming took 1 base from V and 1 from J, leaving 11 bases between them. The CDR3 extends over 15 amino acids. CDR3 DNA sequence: TGTGCCAGCAGCTTAGGTGAGAGAGATTCCTACGAGCAGTACTTC. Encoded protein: CASSLGERDSYEQYF.

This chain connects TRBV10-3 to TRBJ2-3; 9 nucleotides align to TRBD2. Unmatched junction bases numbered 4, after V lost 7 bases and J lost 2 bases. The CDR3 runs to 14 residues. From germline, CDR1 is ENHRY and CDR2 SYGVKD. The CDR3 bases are TGTGCCATCATGGCGGGGGGGAACACAGATACGCAGTATTTT. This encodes CAIMAGGNTDTQYF.

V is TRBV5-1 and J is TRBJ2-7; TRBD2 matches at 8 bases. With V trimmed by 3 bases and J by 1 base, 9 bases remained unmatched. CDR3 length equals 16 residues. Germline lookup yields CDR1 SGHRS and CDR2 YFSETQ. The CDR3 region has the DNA TGCGCCAGCAGCTCGGTCGGCGGGGGGATATCCTACGAGCAGTACTTC. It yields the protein CASSSVGGGISYEQYF.

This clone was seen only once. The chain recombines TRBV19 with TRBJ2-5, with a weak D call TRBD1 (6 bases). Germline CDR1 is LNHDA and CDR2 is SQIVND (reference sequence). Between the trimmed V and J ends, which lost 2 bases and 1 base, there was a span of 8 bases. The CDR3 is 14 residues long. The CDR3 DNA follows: TGTGCCAGTAGTATATCCAGGGGCCAAGAGACCCAGTACTTC. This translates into CASSISRGQETQYF.

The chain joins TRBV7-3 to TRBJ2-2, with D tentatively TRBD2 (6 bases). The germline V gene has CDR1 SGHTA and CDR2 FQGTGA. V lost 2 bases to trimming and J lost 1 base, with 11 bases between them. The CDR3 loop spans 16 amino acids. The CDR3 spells CASSLGGSGNTGELFF. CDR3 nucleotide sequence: TGTGCCAGCAGCTTAGGTGGTAGCGGGAACACCGGGGAGCTGTTTTTT. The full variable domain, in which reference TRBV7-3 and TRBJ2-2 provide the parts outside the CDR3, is GAGVSQTPSNKVTEKGKYVELRCDPISGHTALYWYRQSLGQGPEFLIYFQGTGAADDSGLPNDRFFAVRPEGSVSTLKIQRTERGDSAVYLCASSLGGSGNTGELFFGEGSRLTVL.

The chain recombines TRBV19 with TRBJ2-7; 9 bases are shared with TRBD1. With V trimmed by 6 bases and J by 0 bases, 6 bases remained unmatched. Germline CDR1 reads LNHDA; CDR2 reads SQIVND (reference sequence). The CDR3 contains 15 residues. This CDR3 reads CASRRTGESSYEQYF. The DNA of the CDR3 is TGTGCCAGTAGACGGACAGGGGAGAGCTCCTACGAGCAGTACTTC.

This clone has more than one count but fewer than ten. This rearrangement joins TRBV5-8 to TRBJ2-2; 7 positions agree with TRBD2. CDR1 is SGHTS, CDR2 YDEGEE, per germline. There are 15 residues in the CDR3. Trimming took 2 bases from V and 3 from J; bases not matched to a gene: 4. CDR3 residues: CASSFGGGHTGELFF. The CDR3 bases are TGTGCCAGCAGCTTTGGCGGGGGACACACCGGGGAGCTGTTTTTT.

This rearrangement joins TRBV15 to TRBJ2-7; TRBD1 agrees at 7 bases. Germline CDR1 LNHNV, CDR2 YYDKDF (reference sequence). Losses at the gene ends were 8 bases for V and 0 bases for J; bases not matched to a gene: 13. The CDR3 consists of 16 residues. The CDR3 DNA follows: TGTGCCACCCAGTTCGCCACGCGGACAGGCTCCTACGAGCAGTACTTC. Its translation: CATQFATRTGSYEQYF.

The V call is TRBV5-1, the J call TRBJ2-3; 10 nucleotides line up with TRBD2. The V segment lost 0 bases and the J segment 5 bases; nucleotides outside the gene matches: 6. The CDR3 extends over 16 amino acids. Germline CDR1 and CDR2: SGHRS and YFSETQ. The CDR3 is CASSLALAGGGDTQYF. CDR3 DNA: TGCGCCAGCAGCTTGGCTTTAGCGGGGGGCGGAGATACGCAGTATTTT. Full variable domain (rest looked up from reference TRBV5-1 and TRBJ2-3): KAGVTQTPRYLIKTRGQQVTLSCSPISGHRSVSWYQQTPGQGLQFLFEYFSETQRNKGNFPGRFSGRQFSNSRSEMNVSTLELGDSALYLCASSLALAGGGDTQYFGPGTRLTVL.

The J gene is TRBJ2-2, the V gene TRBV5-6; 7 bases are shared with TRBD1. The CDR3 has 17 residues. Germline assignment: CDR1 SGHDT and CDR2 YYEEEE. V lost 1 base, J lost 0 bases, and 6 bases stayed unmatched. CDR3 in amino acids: CASSLRGGHPNTGELFF. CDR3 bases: TGTGCCAGCAGCTTGAGAGGGGGCCACCCGAACACCGGGGAGCTGTTTTTT.

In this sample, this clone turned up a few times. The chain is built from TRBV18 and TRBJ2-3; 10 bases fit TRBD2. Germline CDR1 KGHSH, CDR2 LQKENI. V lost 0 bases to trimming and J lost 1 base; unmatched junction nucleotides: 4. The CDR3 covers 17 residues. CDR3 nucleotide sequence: TGTGCCAGCTCACCACCTGCTAGCGGGGGCCGCACAGATACGCAGTATTTT. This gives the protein CASSPPASGGRTDTQYF.

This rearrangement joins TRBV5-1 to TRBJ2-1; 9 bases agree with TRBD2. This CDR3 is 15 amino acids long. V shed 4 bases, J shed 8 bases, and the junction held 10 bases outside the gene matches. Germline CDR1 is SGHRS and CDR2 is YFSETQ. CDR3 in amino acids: CASSKTVAGVYEQFF. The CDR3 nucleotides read TGCGCCAGCAGCAAAACGGTAGCGGGGGTGTATGAGCAGTTCTTC.

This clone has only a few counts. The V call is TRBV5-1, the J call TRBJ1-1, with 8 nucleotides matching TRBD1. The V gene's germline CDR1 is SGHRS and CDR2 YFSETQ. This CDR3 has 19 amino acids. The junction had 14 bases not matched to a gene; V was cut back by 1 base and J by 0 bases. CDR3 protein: CASSLRGVGTGSMNTEAFF. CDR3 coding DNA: TGCGCCAGCAGCTTGAGGGGGGTCGGGACAGGAAGCATGAACACTGAAGCTTTCTTT.